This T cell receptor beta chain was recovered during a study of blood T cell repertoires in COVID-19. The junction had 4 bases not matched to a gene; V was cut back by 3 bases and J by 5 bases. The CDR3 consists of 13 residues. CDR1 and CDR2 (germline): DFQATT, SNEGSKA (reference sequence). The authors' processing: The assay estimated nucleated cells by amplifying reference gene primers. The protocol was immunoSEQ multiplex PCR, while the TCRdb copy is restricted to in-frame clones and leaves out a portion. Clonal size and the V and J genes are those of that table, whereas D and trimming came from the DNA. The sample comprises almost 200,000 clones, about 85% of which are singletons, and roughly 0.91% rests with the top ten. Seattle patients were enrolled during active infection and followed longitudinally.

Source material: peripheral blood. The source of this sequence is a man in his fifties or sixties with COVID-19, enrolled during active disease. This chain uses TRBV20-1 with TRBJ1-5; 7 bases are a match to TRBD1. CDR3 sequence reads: CSASETGYQPQHF. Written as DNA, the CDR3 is TGCAGTGCTAGTGAGACAGGGTATCAGCCCCAGCATTTT.